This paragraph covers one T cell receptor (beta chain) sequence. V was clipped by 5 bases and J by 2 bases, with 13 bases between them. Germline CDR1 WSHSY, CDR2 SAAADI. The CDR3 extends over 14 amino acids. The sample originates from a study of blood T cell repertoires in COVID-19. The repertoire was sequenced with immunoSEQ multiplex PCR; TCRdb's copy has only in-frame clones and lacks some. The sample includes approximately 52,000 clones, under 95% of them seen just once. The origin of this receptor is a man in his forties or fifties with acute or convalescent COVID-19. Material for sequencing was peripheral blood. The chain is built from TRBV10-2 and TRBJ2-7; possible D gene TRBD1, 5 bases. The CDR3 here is CASSTQGFTYEQYF. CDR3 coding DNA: TGCGCCAGCAGTACTCAGGGATTCACCTACGAGCAGTACTTC.